This is a list of T cell receptor beta chains from one sample in a study of control samples from healthy donors and cancer patients. Clones were sequenced by immunoSEQ multiplex PCR, and TCRdb holds only the in-frame ones, with some missing. The sample has 40,000 or so clones, over 70% seen once. The sequenced sample consisted of PBMCs. The origin of the receptors is a woman in her sixties or seventies with lung cancer. Both conserved end residues are part of each CDR3. D genes are given only for firm matches. Size tells how often a clone was seen (once, few, many) or the class of an expanded clone, and some rows leave it out.

V gene: TRBV19
D gene: TRBD1
clone size: once
J gene: TRBJ1-3
CDR3 DNA: TGTGCCAGTAGTCCCGACAGGGGCCGCGTTACACGAAACACCATATATTTT
CDR3 protein: CASSPDRGRVTRNTIYF

V gene: TRBV4-2
D gene: .
clone size: .
J gene: TRBJ1-6
CDR3 DNA: TGTGCCAGCAGCCAACCTGAACTCTCCTATAATTCACCCCTCCACTTT
CDR3 protein: CASSQPELSYNSPLHF

V gene: TRBV9
D gene: TRBD2
clone size: .
J gene: TRBJ2-1
CDR3 DNA: TGTGCCAGCAGCCTCACGGGAGGGAGTGGGAATGAGCAGTTCTTC
CDR3 protein: CASSLTGGSGNEQFF

V gene: TRBV9
D gene: TRBD1
clone size: .
J gene: TRBJ2-7
CDR3 DNA: TGTGCCAGCAACCCCAGGGGGCCTTACGAGCAGTACTTC
CDR3 protein: CASNPRGPYEQYF

V gene: TRBV30
D gene: .
clone size: once
J gene: TRBJ1-2
CDR3 DNA: TGTGCCTGGGGGACCGGGACTGGCTATGGCTACACCTTC
CDR3 protein: CAWGTGTGYGYTF

V gene: TRBV30
D gene: TRBD2
clone size: .
J gene: TRBJ2-7
CDR3 DNA: TGTGCCTATAAGACTAGCGGCAGCTCCTACGAGCAGTACTTC
CDR3 protein: CAYKTSGSSYEQYF

V gene: TRBV7-3
D gene: TRBD2
clone size: .
J gene: TRBJ2-2
CDR3 DNA: TGTGCCAGCAGCTTAACCAAGCGGGGGAACACCGGGGAGCTGTTTTTT
CDR3 protein: CASSLTKRGNTGELFF

V gene: TRBV10-2
D gene: TRBD2
clone size: .
J gene: TRBJ2-5
CDR3 DNA: TGCGCCGTCGAAAAAGGACTAGCGGGGGGGCAAGAGACCCAGTACTTC
CDR3 protein: CAVEKGLAGGQETQYF

V gene: TRBV5-4
D gene: .
clone size: .
J gene: TRBJ1-5
CDR3 DNA: TGTGCCAGCAGCTTGTCCCCGAATCAGCCCCAGCATTTT
CDR3 protein: CASSLSPNQPQHF

V gene: TRBV5-1
D gene: TRBD1
clone size: .
J gene: TRBJ1-2
CDR3 DNA: TGCGCCAGCAGCCGGGGACAGGGAAGGATTGGCTACACCTTC
CDR3 protein: CASSRGQGRIGYTF

V gene: TRBV30
D gene: TRBD1
clone size: few
J gene: TRBJ2-5
CDR3 DNA: TGTGCCTGGAGTGTGGTTTCCAGGGGGCCGGAGACCCAGTACTTC
CDR3 protein: CAWSVVSRGPETQYF

V gene: TRBV5-1
D gene: .
clone size: .
J gene: TRBJ2-1
CDR3 DNA: TGCGCCAGCTACAAGAGCTCCTACAATGAGCAGTTCTTC
CDR3 protein: CASYKSSYNEQFF

V gene: TRBV5-1
D gene: TRBD2
clone size: once
J gene: TRBJ2-2
CDR3 DNA: TGCGCCAGCAGCTCTTCCGGGACTAGCGGGGGGGCGCGCGCCGGGGAGCTGTTTTTT
CDR3 protein: CASSSSGTSGGARAGELFF

V gene: TRBV19
D gene: .
clone size: few
J gene: TRBJ2-7
CDR3 DNA: TGTGCCAGTAGCGTCGCAGGGACGATCTACGAGCAGTACTTC
CDR3 protein: CASSVAGTIYEQYF

V gene: TRBV3-1/TRBV3-2
D gene: .
clone size: .
J gene: TRBJ1-4
CDR3 DNA: TGTGCCAGCAGCCAAGTCAGTAAGGGGGGAAAACTGTTTTTT
CDR3 protein: CASSQVSKGGKLFF